The following is a TCR beta chain sequence with its context. The antigen remains unidentified. The sample belongs to a study of PD-1 blockade in mismatch repair-deficient tumors. Background on the study: Enrolled about 2012-2016, patients had progressing, pretreated mismatch repair-deficient cancers of 11 to 13 types. Findings of the study overall: Rapid post-treatment expansion, then contraction, generally preceding radiologic response, marked tumor-resident clones.

The germline V gene has CDR1 MDHEN and CDR2 SYDVKM. V lost 8 bases, J lost 6 bases, and 20 bases lay in between. There are 14 residues in the CDR3. Mismatch repair deficiency was confirmed in all patients, by PCR or immunohistochemistry. TCR sequencing covered a few patients who responded to pembrolizumab. Sequencing used immunoSEQ multiplex PCR; TCRdb keeps in-frame clones, though not all of them. The sample lists over 75,000 clones, around 85% occurring once. This chain connects TRBV28 to TRBJ2-7; D perhaps matches TRBD2 (6 bases). The source material was peripheral blood, sampled 12 weeks after starting pembrolizumab. The origin of this receptor is an adult with mismatch repair-deficient cancer. The CDR3 bases are TGTGCCAGCGCGGACAATCGGGGGTTCGGCGAGCAGTACTTC. It encodes CASADNRGFGEQYF.